The present TCR beta chain was sequenced within a study of T cells after yellow fever vaccination. This clonotype was picked up a small number of times. The antigen remains unidentified. Unmatched junction bases numbered 5, after V lost 6 bases and J lost 3 bases. CDR1 is MNHEY, CDR2 SMNVEV, per germline (reference sequence). The CDR3 extends over 14 amino acids. 5'RACE template switching generated TCR cDNA, adding a universal primer site and UMIs. MiXCR, run by TCRdb on the 5' RACE reads, gives a single entry per CDR3 protein. The table has some 300,000 distinct CDR3 sequences, roughly 8.7% seen once. Broader study findings: Most clones from primary vaccination were detected again post-booster (around 95% CD4, roughly 85% CD8).

V is TRBV27 and J is TRBJ2-5; TRBD1 aligns across 9 bases. The clonotype originates from a man aged 18 to 35 who received the YFV17D yellow fever vaccine. Specimen: CD4+ T cells sorted from PBMCs, collected 5 days after the yellow fever booster vaccination. The CDR3 region is CASRDRGGEETQYF. The CDR3 bases are TGTGCCAGCAGGGACAGGGGAGGGGAAGAGACCCAGTACTTC.